The entry below describes one T cell receptor beta chain. Its antigen is not identified. A junction boundary mismatches the germline segment, possibly from a read error. Unique molecular identifiers were present in the TCR beta cDNA libraries. Each CDR3 protein is one row after TCRdb ran MiXCR on the PCR reads. There are roughly 600,000 distinct CDR3 sequences in the sample; roughly 46% occur only once, and 1.7% lies in the top ten. This specimen comes from a study of post-analysis software for immune sequencing data. The CDR3 spans 14 residues. The V gene's germline CDR1 is SGHAT and CDR2 FQNNGV. General observations from the study: TRBV5-6, TRBV5-1 and TRBV20-1 were among a few TRBV segments more frequent in patients than controls.

Material for sequencing was blood. The chain couples TRBV11-2 to TRBJ2-5; no clear D gene. The source of this sequence is a girl under 18 with multiple sclerosis. CDR3 region: CASSLDPTRETLYF. The CDR3 DNA reads as TGTGCCAGCAGCCTGGATCCTACCCGAGAGACCCTGTACTTC. The full variable domain, in which reference TRBV11-2 and TRBJ2-5 provide the parts outside the CDR3, is EAGVAQSPRYKIIEKRQSVAFWCNPISGHATLYWYQQILGQGPKLLIQFQNNGVVDDSQLPKDRFSAERLKGVDSTLKIQPAKLEDSAVYLCASSLDPTRETLYFGPGTRLLVL.